The clone carrying this T cell receptor (beta chain) was seen many times. Its antigen is unknown. TCRdb analysed the reads with MiXCR anew, one entry per CDR3 protein. Seen here are 250,000 to 350,000 distinct CDR3 sequences, roughly a quarter observed once, and the top ten hold roughly 13%. The V end lost 2 bases, the J end lost 1 base, and 16 bases lay between the germline ends. Germline CDR1 is SGHTA and CDR2 is FQGTGA. This CDR3 has 17 residues. The data stem from a study of T cell repertoires in cytomegalovirus infection. About the study: Public TCR beta signatures were indicative of both CMV infection and a matching HLA type. Study-level points and caveats: The ex vivo response showed dominance by HLA-C-restricted CMV-specific TCR beta clonotypes.

The sequence came from a human donor in good health (CMV status not recorded). Some clones in this sample may be carry-over from other donors' samples. Material for sequencing was PBMCs. The chain employs TRBV7-3 and TRBJ2-3, with D possibly called TRBD1 or TRBD2 (5 bases each). For the CDR3, the DNA is TGTGCCAGCAGCTTACAGGGACCCTCGCTAGGCACAGATACGCAGTATTTT. This sequence encodes CASSLQGPSLGTDTQYF. The entire variable domain, with the rest obtained from reference TRBV7-3 and TRBJ2-3, is as follows: GAGVSQTPSNKVTEKGKYVELRCDPISGHTALYWYRQSLGQGPEFLIYFQGTGAADDSGLPNDRFFAVRPEGSVSTLKIQRTERGDSAVYLCASSLQGPSLGTDTQYFGPGTRLTVL.